A selection of T cell receptor beta chains follows, all from one sample in a study of blood T cell repertoires in COVID-19. Profiled with immunoSEQ multiplex PCR; TCRdb holds only in-frame clones, not every one. This sample has about 300,000 clones, with more than 75% found just once. Sequencing used PBMCs or T cells enriched from blood (not recorded which). The receptors originated from a man in his thirties or forties who had recovered from COVID-19. CDR3s include the opening cysteine and the closing phenylalanine or tryptophan. The order of the fields is V gene, D gene, J gene, clone size, CDR3 protein, CDR3 DNA. D genes are given only for firm matches. The listing skips clone size in some rows; elsewhere it reads once, few, many or a size class.

>TRBV6-5|TRBD1|TRBJ1-2|.
CASSTGQGAGYTF
TGTGCCAGCAGCACCGGACAGGGAGCTGGCTACACCTTC
>TRBV30|.|TRBJ2-3|.
CAWSAPPSRADTQYF
TGTGCCTGGAGTGCCCCCCCATCCAGGGCAGATACGCAGTATTTT
>TRBV27|.|TRBJ1-5|few
CASSLGPTSGPQHF
TGTGCCAGCAGTTTGGGGCCCACCAGTGGGCCCCAGCATTTT
>TRBV24-1|.|TRBJ2-5|.
CATGGMGETQYF
TGTGCCACCGGAGGGATGGGGGAGACCCAGTACTTC
>TRBV25-1|TRBD1|TRBJ1-2|.
CASSEVGGREDGYTF
TGTGCCAGCAGTGAAGTAGGGGGCCGAGAAGATGGCTACACCTTC
>TRBV19|.|TRBJ2-3|once
CASRMRSGYDTQYF
TGTGCCAGTAGGATGAGGTCAGGGTACGATACGCAGTATTTT
>TRBV6-5|TRBD1|TRBJ1-1|.
CASSWTGTNTEAFF
TGTGCCAGCAGTTGGACAGGGACGAACACTGAAGCTTTCTTT
>TRBV20-1|.|TRBJ2-1|.
CSADTSTEQFF
TGCAGTGCTGATACTAGCACTGAGCAGTTCTTC
>TRBV11-2|.|TRBJ2-7|.
CASSPLRYGEQYF
TGTGCCAGCAGCCCACTCCGATATGGCGAGCAGTACTTC
>TRBV5-1|.|TRBJ1-4|.
CASSPGRGSNEKLFF
TGCGCCAGCAGCCCAGGGCGGGGGAGTAATGAAAAACTGTTTTTT
>TRBV6-5|TRBD1|TRBJ1-6|.
CASSYSGTDNSPLHF
TGTGCCAGCAGTTACTCTGGGACAGATAATTCACCCCTCCACTTT
>TRBV5-1|TRBD2|TRBJ2-1|.
CASSKGGTSDNEQFF
TGCGCCAGCAGCAAAGGGGGGACTAGCGACAATGAGCAGTTCTTC
>TRBV9|.|TRBJ2-1|.
CASSASSGTYNEQFF
TGTGCCAGCAGCGCATCTTCCGGGACTTACAATGAGCAGTTCTTC
>TRBV7-9|TRBD1|TRBJ1-5|.
CASSAGGTESGNQPQHF
TGTGCCAGCAGCGCAGGGGGGACGGAGTCGGGCAATCAGCCCCAGCATTTT
>TRBV11-3|TRBD1|TRBJ2-1|.
CASSWTGVYNEQFF
TGTGCCAGCAGCTGGACAGGGGTTTACAATGAGCAGTTCTTC
>TRBV27|.|TRBJ2-7|.
CASTSGSYEQYF
TGTGCCAGCACTAGTGGCTCCTACGAGCAGTACTTC
>TRBV5-1|.|TRBJ1-1|few
CASFRGENTEAFF
TGCGCCAGCTTCAGGGGCGAGAACACTGAAGCTTTCTTT
>TRBV7-9|.|TRBJ2-1|.
CASILGREQFF
TGTGCCAGCATTCTAGGCCGCGAGCAGTTCTTC
>TRBV3-1/TRBV3-2|TRBD1|TRBJ2-3|.
CASSQDGVGGRNTQYF
TGTGCCAGCAGCCAAGATGGGGTAGGGGGCCGGAATACGCAGTATTTT
>TRBV7-8|TRBD2|TRBJ2-1|.
CASSLAGTSVNEQFF
TGTGCCAGCAGCTTAGCGGGGACTAGCGTCAATGAGCAGTTCTTC
>TRBV5-1|TRBD1|TRBJ1-4|.
CASSYRGSTNEKLFF
TGCGCCAGCAGCTACAGGGGTTCAACTAATGAAAAACTGTTTTTT
>TRBV28|.|TRBJ1-5|.
CASRLGDSPWRPQHF
TGTGCCAGCAGGCTAGGGGACTCTCCCTGGAGGCCCCAGCATTTT
>TRBV28|TRBD1|TRBJ1-5|.
CASSSGQGIGQPQHF
TGTGCCAGCAGTTCCGGACAGGGCATAGGTCAGCCCCAGCATTTT
>TRBV14|.|TRBJ1-2|.
CASSPPGSLGGNYGYTF
TGTGCCAGCAGCCCCCCAGGGAGCCTCGGGGGTAACTATGGCTACACCTTC
>TRBV15|TRBD1|TRBJ2-1|.
CATSRDSVGTGDNEQFF
TGTGCCACCAGCAGAGATAGTGTGGGGACAGGGGACAATGAGCAGTTCTTC
>TRBV19|.|TRBJ2-3|.
CASSKGLQNPSTDTQYF
TGTGCCAGTAGTAAGGGACTGCAGAACCCTAGCACAGATACGCAGTATTTT
>TRBV5-1|.|TRBJ1-2|once
CASSSGSDYGYTF
TGCGCCAGCAGCTCGGGGTCGGACTATGGCTACACCTTC
>TRBV5-6|.|TRBJ1-2|few
CASSLQGAQTDYGYTF
TGTGCCAGCAGCCTACAAGGGGCACAGACGGACTATGGCTACACCTTC
>TRBV28|TRBD1|TRBJ1-2|.
CASRTGGVDGYTF
TGTGCCAGCAGGACAGGGGGCGTCGATGGCTACACCTTC
>TRBV7-2|TRBD2|TRBJ2-1|few
CASSPQLAGGSNEQFF
TGTGCCAGCAGCCCCCAACTAGCGGGAGGGTCCAATGAGCAGTTCTTC
>TRBV3-1/TRBV3-2|TRBD2|TRBJ2-1|.
CASSPPVGAGAPNNEQFF
TGTGCCAGCAGCCCCCCGGTGGGAGCGGGAGCGCCAAACAATGAGCAGTTCTTC
>TRBV6-5|.|TRBJ1-2|once
CASRIGVRYGYTF
TGTGCCAGCAGGATCGGGGTGAGATATGGCTACACCTTC
>TRBV9|TRBD1|TRBJ1-1|.
CASSADLAPGQGTFF
TGTGCCAGCAGCGCAGACCTCGCACCGGGACAGGGCACTTTCTTT